Below are 15 T cell receptor beta chains sequenced from a single sample in a study of shared clonotypes between healthy human individuals. The protocol was immunoSEQ multiplex PCR, while the TCRdb copy is restricted to in-frame clones and leaves out a portion. The repertoire includes around 1.9 million clones, 90% to 95% of them detected once, and about 1.7% sits in the top ten. Positively selected for CCR7, the CD45RO-negative cells used as naive CD8 cells excluded terminally differentiated effector memory CD45RA+ cells. Sequenced material: naive CD8+ T cells from PBMCs. The receptors shown here come from a man in his late teens or twenties in good health. Some clones in this sample may be carry-over from other donors' samples.

Concerning this clone: The same CDR3 can be traced to other DNA sequences in this sample. The CDR3 bases are TGTGCCAGCAGTTTAGGCAGGGGAGCCTACGAGCAGTACTTC. Protein sequence: CASSLGRGAYEQYF. This chain links TRBV27 with TRBJ2-7; D possibly corresponds to TRBD1 (6 bases). There are 14 residues in the CDR3. Trimming left V 2 bases short and J 2 bases short, with 10 bases between. The germline V gene has CDR1 MNHEY and CDR2 SMNVEV (reference sequence).

A single count supports this clone. The junction does not match germline at one end; this may be a read error. The chain has TRBV7-8 and TRBJ2-7, with D possibly TRBD2 on 5 matching bases. The CDR3 has 15 residues. Germline V gene sequence: CDR1 SGHVS, CDR2 FQNEAQ. In nucleotides, the CDR3 is TGTGCCAGCAGCTTAGCAGAGGCGGCTAGCCTCCCGCGACACTTC. It specifies CASSLAEAASLPRHF.

The J gene is TRBJ1-1, the V gene TRBV30; possibly TRBD1 for D (5 bases). Germline CDR1 and CDR2: GTSNPN and SVGIG (reference sequence). The CDR3 length is 11 residues. Trimming cost V 5 bases and J 7 bases, with 11 bases left between them. CDR3 sequence reads: CAWAPGREAFF. The CDR3 DNA sequence: TGTGCCTGGGCCCCGGGGCGTGAAGCTTTCTTT.

V is TRBV6-1 and J is TRBJ1-1; weak D call: TRBD1 (5 bases). This CDR3 is built from 14 residues. Trimming took 7 bases from V and 1 from J, leaving 13 bases between them. Germline-derived CDR1 and CDR2 are MNHNS and SASEGT. For the CDR3, the DNA is TGTGCCAGCACCCCTTTGGGGGGGAACACTGAAGCTTTCTTT. Protein: CASTPLGGNTEAFF.

CDR3 coding DNA: TGTGCCAGCAGTTTATCGTGGGGAGGCAATCAGCCCCAGCATTTT. Translating it yields CASSLSWGGNQPQHF. The rearrangement joins TRBV28 to TRBJ1-5; D is ambiguous. V lost 1 base and J lost 2, with 9 bases in between. CDR1 MDHEN and CDR2 SYDVKM come from the germline V gene. The CDR3 spans 15 residues.

This clone was seen a single time. The chain joins TRBV13 to TRBJ1-2, with 8 positions matching TRBD1. CDR1 PRHDT and CDR2 FYEKMQ come from the germline V gene (reference sequence). V lost 3 bases to trimming and J lost 7 bases; unmatched junction nucleotides: 4. This CDR3 has 13 residues. This CDR3 reads CASSLQGASGYTF. The CDR3 nucleotides are TGTGCCAGCAGCTTGCAGGGGGCATCTGGCTACACCTTC.

This clone was picked up a small number of times. The J gene is TRBJ1-1, the V gene TRBV4-1; 7 nucleotides match TRBD1. This CDR3 contains 15 residues. After removal of 5 bases from V and 4 bases from J, the junction contained 10 bases not matched to a gene. Germline CDR1 MGHRA, CDR2 YSYEKL. Here the CDR3 reads CASSFQTGYVTEAFF. The DNA of the CDR3 is TGCGCCAGCAGCTTCCAGACAGGGTATGTCACTGAAGCTTTCTTT.

This clone was seen once. This chain joins TRBV29-1 and TRBJ2-3; 11 nucleotides line up with TRBD2. Germline CDR1 reads SQVTM; CDR2 reads ANQGSEA. With V trimmed by 4 bases and J by 7 bases, 7 bases remained unmatched. The CDR3 runs to 14 residues. In nucleotides, the CDR3 is TGCAGCGTTGTAGCGGGAGGGCCTGGGAATACGCAGTATTTT. Its translation is CSVVAGGPGNTQYF.

The chain carries TRBV6-5 and TRBJ2-1, with 8 bases fitting TRBD1. The CDR3 is made up of 13 amino acids. V shed 8 bases, J shed 3 bases, and the junction held 3 bases outside the gene matches. Germline V gene lookup returns CDR1 MNHEY and CDR2 SVGAGI. CDR3 DNA: TGTGCCAGCGGGGGACAGGACTACAATGAGCAGTTCTTC. Translated, it gives CASGGQDYNEQFF.

The chain links TRBV5-1 to TRBJ1-2, with 11 bases that match TRBD1. Germline CDR1 is SGHRS and CDR2 is YFSETQ. V gave up 3 bases and J gave up 3 bases; unmatched junction bases: 4. The length of the CDR3 is 15 residues. The CDR3 DNA follows: TGCGCCAGCAGCTCTGGACAGGGGGCTGACTATGGCTACACCTTC. As protein: CASSSGQGADYGYTF. Drawing the rest from reference TRBV5-1 and TRBJ1-2, the complete variable domain is KAGVTQTPRYLIKTRGQQVTLSCSPISGHRSVSWYQQTPGQGLQFLFEYFSETQRNKGNFPGRFSGRQFSNSRSEMNVSTLELGDSALYLCASSSGQGADYGYTFGSGTRLTVV.

The chain employs TRBV7-8 and TRBJ1-5; D unresolved. The CDR3 runs to 16 residues. Germline CDR1 is SGHVS and CDR2 is FQNEAQ. The germline V and J ends were trimmed by 1 base and 2 bases, with 12 bases remaining between them. In DNA, the CDR3 is TGTGCCAGCAGCTTAGGGCCCGGCTCGCGCAATCAGCCCCAGCATTTT. Protein sequence: CASSLGPGSRNQPQHF.

The chain recombines TRBV15 with TRBJ2-5; TRBD1 matches at 8 bases. Trimming cost V 3 bases and J 2 bases; bases outside gene matches: 8. CDR1 is LNHNV and CDR2 is YYDKDF in the germline V gene (reference sequence). The CDR3 loop spans 16 amino acids. The CDR3 here is CATSRARQGRQETQYF. Written as DNA, the CDR3 is TGTGCCACCAGCAGGGCGAGACAGGGGAGGCAAGAGACCCAGTACTTC.

J is TRBJ2-1 and V is TRBV25-1; D is unclear. The CDR3 sequence is 11 residues long. Between the trimmed V and J ends, which lost 7 bases and 6 bases, there was a span of 7 bases. Germline lookup yields CDR1 MGHDK and CDR2 SYGVNS. The CDR3 protein is CASTVSNEQFF. The CDR3 DNA follows: TGTGCCAGCACAGTATCCAATGAGCAGTTCTTC.

The CDR3 sequence: CASSPRAAPQGSSTDTQYF. CDR3 DNA sequence: TGCGCCAGCAGCCCCCGGGCGGCCCCCCAGGGATCAAGCACAGATACGCAGTATTTT. The V and J genes are TRBV4-3 and TRBJ2-3, with TRBD1 as a possible D gene (5 bases). V dropped 4 bases and J dropped 0 bases, with 23 bases sitting between them. Germline values: CDR1 LGHNA, CDR2 YSLEER. This CDR3 is built from 19 residues.

The chain combines TRBV15 with TRBJ2-7; 9 bases are a match to TRBD2. Germline V gene sequence: CDR1 LNHNV, CDR2 YYDKDF (reference sequence). V lost 1 base, J lost 4 bases, and 5 bases stayed unmatched. This CDR3 is 15 amino acids long. CDR3 sequence: CATSRVAGGQYEQYF. The CDR3 DNA follows: TGTGCCACCAGCAGAGTGGCGGGAGGGCAGTACGAGCAGTACTTC.